Sequencing of this T cell receptor beta chain was carried out in a study of T cell responses to AZD1222 COVID-19 vaccine. The V end lost 0 bases, the J end lost 2 bases, and 5 bases lay between the germline ends. Looked up from germline, CDR1 is MNHNS and CDR2 is SASEGT. The CDR3 spans 14 residues. Assay: immunoSEQ multiplex PCR; the TCRdb copy retains only in-frame clones and omits some. The sample includes about 120,000 clones, 80% to 90% of them seen just once. The sequencing here drew on peripheral blood, taken on day 0 of AZD1222 vaccination. The source of this sequence is an adult in good health. The rearrangement links TRBV6-1 to TRBJ2-1; D is perhaps TRBD2 (5 bases). Written as DNA, the CDR3 is TGTGCCAGCAGTGAAGCGGGAGCCTACAATGAGCAGTTCTTC. This encodes CASSEAGAYNEQFF.